This T cell receptor (beta chain) was profiled in a study of shared clonotypes between healthy human individuals. Study-wide points: Large sequencing depth failed to make sorted-subset sequencing complete, rarefaction showed.

Germline V CDR1 and CDR2: GTSNPN, SVGIG (reference sequence). V shed 0 bases and J shed 7 bases, with 13 bases lying between them. The CDR3 consists of 14 residues. For each subset, genomic DNA was distributed in equal portions over several immunoSEQ plates. Here immunoSEQ multiplex PCR was the method, and the copy in TCRdb shows in-frame clones only, minus some. The sample includes over 2 million clones, over 85% of them seen just once. The naive CD8 population came from CD45RO-negative cells selected for CCR7, without terminally differentiated effector memory CD45RA+ cells. Those who donated were healthy HIV-negative adults, with no recent acute infections or vaccinations reported. Concerning this clone itself: Its specificity is not known.

The source is a man aged 18-30 years in good health. The material sequenced was naive CD8+ T cells sorted from blood. The chain couples TRBV30 to TRBJ1-5; no clear D gene. CDR3 amino acids: CAWSVTDTGQPQHF. CDR3 DNA: TGTGCCTGGAGTGTAACAGATACCGGGCAGCCCCAGCATTTT.